This T cell receptor beta chain was found in a study of blood T cell repertoires in COVID-19. Germline V gene data show CDR1 as GTSNPN and CDR2 as SVGIG (reference sequence). Trimming cost V 0 bases and J 1 base, with 11 bases left between them. The CDR3 runs 15 residues. Some clones are missing from TCRdb's copy, which holds only in-frame ones; the method was immunoSEQ multiplex PCR. The sample has around 99,000 clones; more than 65% are singletons. The TCR originated in a woman of 80 years or more with active or convalescent COVID-19. The chain uses TRBV30 and TRBJ2-3; perhaps TRBD2 as D (5 bases). The specimen was peripheral blood. In nucleotides, the CDR3 is TGTGCCTGGAGTGTACTAGGTGTCGGCACAGATACGCAGTATTTT. Protein product: CAWSVLGVGTDTQYF.